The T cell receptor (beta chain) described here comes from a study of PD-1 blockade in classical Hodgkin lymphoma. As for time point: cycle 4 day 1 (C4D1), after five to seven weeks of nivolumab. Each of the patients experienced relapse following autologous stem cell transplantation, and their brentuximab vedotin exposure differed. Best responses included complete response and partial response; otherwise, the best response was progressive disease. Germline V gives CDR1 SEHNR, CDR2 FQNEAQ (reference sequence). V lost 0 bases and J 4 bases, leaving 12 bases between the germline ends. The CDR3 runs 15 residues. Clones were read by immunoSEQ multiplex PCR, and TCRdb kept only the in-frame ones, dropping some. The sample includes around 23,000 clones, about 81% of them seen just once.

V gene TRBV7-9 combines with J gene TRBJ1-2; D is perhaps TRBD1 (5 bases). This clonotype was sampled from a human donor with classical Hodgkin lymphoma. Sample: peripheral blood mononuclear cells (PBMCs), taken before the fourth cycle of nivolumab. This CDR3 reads CASSLARRTTYGYTF. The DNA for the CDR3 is TGTGCCAGCAGCTTAGCGCGTAGGACAACCTATGGCTACACCTTC.